Listed below are T cell receptor beta chains from one sample, sequenced in a study of human CD8 memory T cell subsets. TCRdb re-called the 5' RACE reads and catalogs CDR3 proteins one per entry, DNA excluded. This repertoire includes thousands of distinct CDR3 sequences. The sequenced sample consisted of CD8+ T cells from PBMCs. Source of these receptors: a human donor in good health. The CDR3 runs from the conserved cysteine through the conserved F or W. The listing skips clone size in some rows; elsewhere it reads once, few, many or a size class.

>TRBJ2-7|TRBV13|NA
CASSLNGVEQYF
>TRBJ1-1|TRBV5-1|NA
CASSSSEQGTEAFF
>TRBJ1-1|TRBV20-1|NA
CSAPRSDRGSTEAFF
>TRBJ2-7|TRBV28|NA
CASTVRWGGLYEQYF
>TRBJ2-3|TRBV6-1|NA
CASSEPGRGIKDTQYF
>TRBJ2-7|TRBV6-6|NA
CASTGGTYEQYF
>TRBJ2-3|TRBV28|NA
CASSPQAGGLTDTQYF
>TRBJ2-6|TRBV7-9|medium-sized
CASSSTGTGANVLTF
>TRBJ2-2|TRBV4-1|NA
CASSPFGVATGELFF
>TRBJ2-3|TRBV4-2|NA
CASSANIGPDTQYF
>TRBJ2-1|TRBV28|NA
CASSLTGGIEQFF
>TRBJ2-4|TRBV10-1|NA
CASSETDLDIQYF
>TRBJ2-7|TRBV5-1|NA
CASSLPGQSYEQYF
>TRBJ2-1|TRBV6-4|NA
CASSVDGGSNEQFF
>TRBJ2-3|TRBV29-1|NA
CSVSLAGVRDTQYF
>TRBJ1-2|TRBV12-3/TRBV12-4|NA
CASSQTGSNYGYTF
>TRBJ2-7|TRBV28|NA
CASSPLDEQYF
>TRBJ2-1|TRBV28|NA
CASSRRRGRVEQFF
>TRBJ2-5|TRBV25-1|medium-sized
CATRPLGDTLSETQYF
>TRBJ2-2|TRBV9|NA
CASSAPLAGGPGTGELFF
>TRBJ1-4|TRBV5-4|medium-sized
CASSSNNEKLFF
>TRBJ2-1|TRBV6-1|NA
CASNLAGGDYNEQFF
>TRBJ1-1|TRBV13|NA
CASTLEGGGTEAFF
>TRBJ2-5|TRBV28|NA
CASSPDREETQYF
>TRBJ1-1|TRBV2|NA
CASSENEGAMNTEAFF
>TRBJ2-2|TRBV21-1|NA
CASSSRWGTPGSCFF
>TRBJ2-2|TRBV6-4|NA
CASRPGLETGELFF
>TRBJ2-7|TRBV7-9|NA
CASGTIHYEQYF
>TRBJ2-4|TRBV11-1|NA
CASSSGGIKNIQYF
>TRBJ2-1|TRBV11-2|NA
CASSLEGTDGQDYYNEQFF
>TRBJ2-3|TRBV15|NA
CATSRGTSESTDTQYF
>TRBJ2-3|TRBV2|NA
CASSEPRQGRGDTQYF
>TRBJ1-1|TRBV15|medium-sized
CATSLSRNTEAFF
>TRBJ1-2|TRBV29-1|medium-sized
CSGKGQDGYTF
>TRBJ2-3|TRBV20-1|NA
CSARDLRGGADTQYF
>TRBJ2-1|TRBV12-3/TRBV12-4|NA
CASSFGTSGNYNEQFF
>TRBJ2-6|TRBV4-3|NA
CASSQAGEEANVLTF
>TRBJ2-1|TRBV3-1|NA
CASSQDRQGHNEQFF
>TRBJ1-3|TRBV4-2|medium-sized
CASSQDRGEGNTIYF
>TRBJ2-3|TRBV28|NA
CASSPRGQGTDTQYF
>TRBJ1-2|TRBV2|NA
CASSSGANYGYTF
>TRBJ2-1|TRBV10-1|NA
CASSGEDPGRDEQFF
>TRBJ2-7|TRBV4-1|NA
CASSHSPTGQLYEQYF
>TRBJ1-1|TRBV5-1|medium-sized
CASSFTGPNTEAFF
>TRBJ1-5|TRBV4-2|NA
CASSLGTGQTVGNQPQHF
>TRBJ2-4|TRBV7-2|NA
CASSSGQYKNIQYF
>TRBJ2-7|TRBV14|NA
CASSPWTDRAYEQYF
>TRBJ2-7|TRBV5-6|NA
CASSLGLAGDRYEQYF
>TRBJ1-1|TRBV4-1|medium-sized
CASSPGQGTTEAFF
>TRBJ2-2|TRBV12-3/TRBV12-4|medium-sized
CAGGRGTGELFF
>TRBJ2-2|TRBV11-2|NA
CASSFGGTNTGELFF
>TRBJ2-7|TRBV2|NA
CASGKNRDRAHYEQYF
>TRBJ1-1|TRBV11-2|medium-sized
CASSPSLDILQEAFF
>TRBJ1-2|TRBV27|NA
CASSLSGQAFHGYTF
>TRBJ1-4|TRBV7-2|medium-sized
CASSPTWGNEKLFF
>TRBJ2-3|TRBV7-9|medium-sized
CASSPPTSGRTDTQYF
>TRBJ2-1|TRBV13|NA
CASSLDEGPSSYNEQFF
>TRBJ2-1|TRBV5-1|NA
CASSLAAGGIYNEQFF